A selection of T cell receptor beta chains follows, all from one sample in a study of cytomegalovirus exposure and HLA in healthy donors. The method was immunoSEQ multiplex PCR; TCRdb's version includes in-frame clones alone and lacks a portion of them. Seen here are 70,000 to 90,000 clones, just under 75% observed once, and the top ten hold around 4.3%. Sequenced input: PBMCs. These receptors were collected from a man aged 60 to 75 in good health and CMV-seronegative. The conserved cysteine and the conserved F or W are not part of the CDR3 here.

ASSQQTTGTSTDTQY TRBJ2-3 TRBV4-2
AWTGRQGRTNEKLF TRBJ1-4 TRBV30
ASSAPRQGATGELF TRBJ2-2 TRBV9
ASSLGQGAYEQY TRBJ2-7 TRBV7-7
AWSVGGGQETQY TRBJ2-5 TRBV30
ASSSVGRTGELF TRBJ2-2 TRBV11-2
ASSSFTGANTGELF TRBJ2-2 TRBV5-1
ASSSADRGTSYNEQF TRBJ2-1 TRBV7-9
ASSLRTETDTQY TRBJ2-3 TRBV7-3
ASSLPPGSGYT TRBJ1-2 TRBV7-9
ASSQDTVSHGYT TRBJ1-2 TRBV14
ASSRGQGNGYT TRBJ1-2 TRBV6-6
ASSLVESTEAF TRBJ1-1 TRBV7-9
ASSQEGLAGIDTQY TRBJ2-3 TRBV4-1
ASSELYNEQF TRBJ2-1 TRBV10-2
ASSDSRGGTDTQY TRBJ2-3 TRBV6-6
ASSLVAGTPYEQY TRBJ2-7 TRBV28
SAAGTGGGGYT TRBJ1-2 TRBV29-1
AWSGQVDETQY TRBJ2-5 TRBV30
ASSFSDSTDTQY TRBJ2-3 TRBV5-1
ASTERLSVKYNEQF TRBJ2-1 TRBV4-2
ASSLSRRGTEAF TRBJ1-1 TRBV27
ASRGDTIY TRBJ1-3 TRBV28
ASSVAQGLLSNQPQH TRBJ1-5 TRBV2
ASSQDYQGSEAF TRBJ1-1 TRBV4-1
SVARGQGTGELF TRBJ2-2 TRBV29-1
ASSGGSTDTQY TRBJ2-3 TRBV11-3
ATPGGASAGTDTQY TRBJ2-3 TRBV4-2
ASSLATAGGNEQY TRBJ2-7 TRBV5-1
AWAPRDTEAF TRBJ1-1 TRBV30
ASSSLLDTPSNYGYT TRBJ1-2 TRBV27
ASIKNTEAF TRBJ1-1 TRBV27
ASSLAAAGVINQPQH TRBJ1-5 TRBV5-8
ASSSGGADTQY TRBJ2-3 TRBV7-3
ASSIGTEAF TRBJ1-1 TRBV5-6
ATSSSQDSSRNEQY TRBJ2-7 TRBV15
AWSVQGYEKLF TRBJ1-4 TRBV30
ASSLGTSGDTDTQY TRBJ2-3 TRBV7-3
ASSSGLAGAEETQY TRBJ2-5 TRBV5-1
ASSPQTETNTQY TRBJ2-3 TRBV18
ASSFYRGGRETQY TRBJ2-5 TRBV7-9